This entry lists 27 T cell receptor beta chains sequenced from one sample in a study of blood T cell repertoires in COVID-19. Profiling relied on immunoSEQ multiplex PCR, and the TCRdb table lists in-frame clones only, not all of them. This table holds approximately 210,000 clones, 76% found once. Specimen: PBMCs or T cells enriched from blood (not recorded which). The receptors were gathered from a woman aged 45-59 years with acute COVID-19.

This clone came up a few times. The rearrangement joins TRBV4-1 to TRBJ2-1, with 10 bases fitting TRBD2. The CDR3 is 15 residues long. V dropped 3 bases and J dropped 4; count of bases not matched to a gene: 3. The germline V gene has CDR1 MGHRA and CDR2 YSYEKL. The CDR3 DNA reads as TGCGCCAGCAGCCAGCTAGCGGGGGAGTACAATGAGCAGTTCTTC. This sequence encodes CASSQLAGEYNEQFF.

V and J are TRBV18 and TRBJ2-7; a weak D match, TRBD1 (5 bases). CDR3 length equals 13 residues. Trimming cost V 5 bases and J 3 bases, with 11 bases left between them. Germline V gene sequence: CDR1 KGHSH, CDR2 LQKENI. The chain's CDR3 is CASSESQDYEQYV. The CDR3 DNA reads as TGTGCCAGCTCAGAGTCACAGGACTACGAGCAGTACGTC.

The chain recombines TRBV27 with TRBJ2-1, with 10 bases aligning to TRBD1. V lost 4 bases to trimming and J lost 10 bases; unmatched junction nucleotides: 1. Germline V gives CDR1 MNHEY, CDR2 SMNVEV (reference sequence). This CDR3 has 12 residues. CDR3 sequence (DNA): TGTGCCAGCAGTTGGGACAGGGGCGAGCAGTTCTTC. Translation: CASSWDRGEQFF.

V usage is TRBV3-1 (or the pseudogene TRBV3-2) and J usage is TRBJ1-2; D is unclear. Germline CDR1 reads LGHDT; CDR2 reads YNNKEL (reference sequence). With 0 bases removed from V and 7 bases from J, the gap between germline ends came to 15 bases. The CDR3 length is 15 residues. CDR3: CASSQDLSVSPGYTF. The CDR3 bases are TGTGCCAGCAGCCAAGATCTATCCGTATCCCCTGGCTACACCTTC.

The rearrangement links TRBV5-3 to TRBJ2-1; 10 bases line up with TRBD2. TRBV5-3 qualifies as an ORF whose function is uncertain. The V gene end was trimmed by 0 bases and the J gene end by 3 bases; junction bases not matched to a gene: 12. The CDR3 spans 19 residues. CDR3 in amino acids: CARSLAGLAGVICYNEQFF. CDR3 DNA: TGTGCCAGAAGCTTGGCCGGTCTAGCGGGGGTCATATGCTACAATGAGCAGTTCTTC.

Only a few counts were recorded for this clone. J is TRBJ1-1 and V is TRBV5-1; 8 nucleotides match TRBD1. V lost 4 bases to trimming and J lost 0 bases; unmatched junction nucleotides: 8. CDR1 and CDR2 (germline): SGHRS, YFSETQ. This CDR3 is 16 amino acids long. The CDR3 DNA follows: TGCGCCAGCAGCCGGACAGGGCCGTTTATGAACACTGAAGCTTTCTTT. As protein: CASSRTGPFMNTEAFF.

The chain links TRBV19 to TRBJ1-2, with no clear D. Between the trimmed V and J ends, which lost 1 base and 4 bases, there was a span of 10 bases. CDR3 length: 14 residues. CDR1 and CDR2 from the germline V gene are LNHDA and SQIVND (reference sequence). The CDR3 DNA reads as TGTGCCAGTAGTATAGCCGTAACAGCCTATGGCTACACCTTC. Its translation: CASSIAVTAYGYTF.

In this sample, this clone turned up once. V is TRBV3-1 (or the pseudogene TRBV3-2) and J is TRBJ1-5; D is possibly TRBD1 (6 bases). Trimming pared 0 bases from V and 1 base from J, leaving 13 bases between. The germline V gene has CDR1 LGHDT and CDR2 YNNKEL (reference sequence). The CDR3 loop spans 17 amino acids. Written as DNA, the CDR3 is TGTGCCAGCAGCCAAGATCTCGGCCAGGGGAGCAATCAGCCCCAGCATTTT. As protein: CASSQDLGQGSNQPQHF.

The chain combines TRBV5-4 with TRBJ2-2, with 9 bases matching TRBD1. With V trimmed by 0 bases and J by 11 bases, 5 bases remained unmatched. Per the germline V gene, CDR1 is SGHNT and CDR2 is YYREEE (reference sequence). The CDR3 length is 14 residues. CDR3 sequence: CASSLGQGGIELFF. DNA for the CDR3: TGTGCCAGCAGCTTGGGACAGGGGGGAATTGAGCTGTTTTTT.

V gene TRBV7-9 combines with J gene TRBJ2-1; 9 bases fit TRBD1. V lost 8 bases to trimming and J lost 4 bases; unmatched junction nucleotides: 9. The CDR3 contains 15 residues. CDR1 is SEHNR, CDR2 FQNEAQ, per germline (reference sequence). The CDR3 spells CASRSSTGGYNEQFF. The CDR3 DNA is TGTGCCAGCCGATCTTCGACAGGGGGGTACAATGAGCAGTTCTTC.

This clone was found a few times. Distinct nucleotide sequences in the sample also encode this CDR3. V usage is TRBV2 and J usage is TRBJ1-1; D gene ambiguous. CDR3 length: 12 residues. V lost 4 bases to trimming and J lost 1 base, with 4 bases between them. Germline CDR1 and CDR2: SNHLY and FYNNEI. DNA for the CDR3: TGTGCCAGCAGTGGGCAGAACACTGAAGCTTTCTTT. Amino acid sequence: CASSGQNTEAFF. The variable domain in full, completed from reference TRBV2 and TRBJ1-1, reads EPEVTQTPSHQVTQMGQEVILRCVPISNHLYFYWYRQILGQKVEFLVSFYNNEISEKSEIFDDQFSVERPDGSNFTLKIRSTKLEDSAMYFCASSGQNTEAFFGQGTRLTVV.

This chain joins TRBV6-5 and TRBJ1-1, with D uncertain. Trimming removed 6 bases from V and 11 bases from J, with 13 bases in between. CDR1 MNHEY and CDR2 SVGAGI come from the germline V gene. The length of the CDR3 is 11 residues. The CDR3 sequence: CASRDTRGAFF. The DNA of the CDR3 is TGTGCCAGCAGAGACACCCGAGGGGCTTTCTTT.

The gene calls are TRBV5-8 and TRBJ1-2, with D perhaps TRBD1 (5 bases). The CDR3 contains 15 residues. Trimming took 4 bases from V and 3 from J, leaving 16 bases between them. Germline CDR1 SGHTS, CDR2 YDEGEE. The CDR3 spells CASSLWTPFDYGYTF. The DNA for the CDR3 is TGTGCCAGCAGCCTCTGGACACCATTTGACTATGGCTACACCTTC.

The CDR3 nucleotides are TGCGCCAGCAGCCAAGTTCTTTTACAGGGGAGTAGAAACACCATATATTTT. Protein: CASSQVLLQGSRNTIYF. This rearrangement joins TRBV4-3 to TRBJ1-3; TRBD1 aligns across 7 bases. The V gene's germline CDR1 is LGHNA and CDR2 YSLEER. This CDR3 comprises 17 residues. The V gene end was trimmed by 1 base and the J gene end by 5 bases; junction bases not matched to a gene: 11.

The chain combines TRBV7-9 with TRBJ1-1; the match to TRBD1 covers 8 bases. The CDR3 contains 15 residues. V trimming: 5 bases; J trimming: 3 bases; junction bases outside the gene matches: 8. The germline V gene has CDR1 SEHNR and CDR2 FQNEAQ (reference sequence). For the CDR3, the DNA is TGTGCCAGCAGCCAAACGACAGGGGTCGACACTGAAGCTTTCTTT. Its protein product is CASSQTTGVDTEAFF.

This clone was counted between two and nine times. Here the CDR3 DNA reads TGCGCCAGCAGCTATGGACATTCTGGTGAAAAACTGTTTTTT. Amino acid sequence: CASSYGHSGEKLFF. This chain connects TRBV5-1 to TRBJ1-4, with TRBD1 as a possible D gene (5 bases). Trimming removed 3 bases at V and 7 bases at J, with 13 bases between. In germline, CDR1 is SGHRS, CDR2 YFSETQ. The CDR3 loop spans 14 amino acids.

The chain combines TRBV7-8 with TRBJ2-2; tentative D call: TRBD2 (5 bases). Trimming cost V 7 bases and J 7 bases, with 16 bases left between them. Germline V gene sequence: CDR1 SGHVS, CDR2 FQNEAQ. The CDR3 contains 14 residues. In nucleotides, the CDR3 is TGTGCCAGCATCCGTGGGGAGCCCCACGGGGAGCTGTTTTTT. Protein: CASIRGEPHGELFF.

The genes are TRBV5-1 and TRBJ1-2; the D gene is possibly TRBD1 (6 bases). Germline V gene sequence: CDR1 SGHRS, CDR2 YFSETQ. Trimming took 0 bases from V and 8 from J, leaving 17 bases between them. This CDR3 spans 15 amino acids. The CDR3 DNA sequence: TGCGCCAGCAGCTTGGTGAAGGCAGGGGACGGAGGCTACACCTTC. Its translation is CASSLVKAGDGGYTF. The full variable domain, in which reference TRBV5-1 and TRBJ1-2 provide the parts outside the CDR3, is KAGVTQTPRYLIKTRGQQVTLSCSPISGHRSVSWYQQTPGQGLQFLFEYFSETQRNKGNFPGRFSGRQFSNSRSEMNVSTLELGDSALYLCASSLVKAGDGGYTFGSGTRLTVV.

The chain employs TRBV27 and TRBJ2-2; D unclear. Trimming stripped 5 bases from V and 6 bases from J, with 13 bases between. This CDR3 comprises 14 residues. The germline V gene encodes CDR1 MNHEY and CDR2 SMNVEV (reference sequence). The CDR3 here is CASSVTGEAGELFF. CDR3 coding DNA: TGTGCCAGCAGTGTAACGGGTGAAGCCGGGGAGCTGTTTTTT.

The chain has TRBV11-3 and TRBJ2-2; 7 positions agree with TRBD2. Germline CDR1 is SGHNT and CDR2 is YENEEA. The CDR3 has 15 amino acids. Trimming removed 4 bases from V and 4 bases from J; junction bases left unmatched: 6. This CDR3 is CASSSGLDLTGELFF. CDR3 coding DNA: TGTGCCAGCAGCTCCGGACTAGATCTCACCGGGGAGCTGTTTTTT.

The V and J genes are TRBV6-4 and TRBJ2-7; 8 bases fit TRBD1. V gave up 7 bases and J gave up 6 bases; unmatched junction bases: 8. Germline V gives CDR1 MRHNA, CDR2 SNTAGT. The CDR3 consists of 13 residues. CDR3 region: CASKGRGQCEQYV. Here the CDR3 DNA reads TGTGCCAGCAAAGGCAGGGGGCAATGCGAGCAGTACGTC.

The J gene is TRBJ1-4, the V gene TRBV28; a possible D gene is TRBD1 (5 bases). V lost 6 bases and J lost 0, with 11 bases in between. Germline V gives CDR1 MDHEN, CDR2 SYDVKM. The CDR3 consists of 15 residues. The CDR3 sequence is CASRDVGATNEKLFF. DNA for the CDR3: TGTGCCAGCAGGGACGTAGGGGCAACTAATGAAAAACTGTTTTTT.

This chain connects TRBV14 to TRBJ1-2; D gene ambiguous. The CDR3 consists of 14 residues. The ends were cut back, 0 bases at V and 1 base at J, with 6 bases in the middle. The germline CDR1 and CDR2 sequences are SGHDN and FVKESK. CDR3 sequence (DNA): TGTGCCAGCAGCCAAGATCAGAATAACTATGGCTACACCTTC. This encodes CASSQDQNNYGYTF. Full variable domain (remainder filled in from reference TRBV14 and TRBJ1-2): EAGVTQFPSHSVIEKGQTVTLRCDPISGHDNLYWYRRVMGKEIKFLLHFVKESKQDESGMPNNRFLAERTGGTYSTLKVQPAELEDSGVYFCASSQDQNNYGYTFGSGTRLTVV.

The V and J genes are TRBV7-2 and TRBJ1-4, with 8 bases fitting TRBD1. Germline CDR1 SGHTA, CDR2 FQGNSA. Trimming cost V 1 base and J 8 bases; bases outside gene matches: 3. The CDR3 length is 14 residues. DNA of the CDR3: TGTGCCAGCAGCTTAGGGACAGGGAGGGAAAAACTGTTTTTT. Its translation is CASSLGTGREKLFF.

There are a few counts of this clone. The chain uses TRBV28 and TRBJ2-3; TRBD2 matches at 12 bases. The J segment lost 6 bases and the V segment lost 4 bases, leaving 11 bases of the junction unmatched. Germline CDR1 MDHEN, CDR2 SYDVKM. The CDR3 runs to 17 residues. The CDR3 spells CASSSQTSGGLFDTQYF. The DNA for the CDR3 is TGTGCCAGCAGTTCCCAGACTAGCGGGGGCTTATTTGATACGCAGTATTTT.

The rearrangement uses TRBV7-2 and TRBJ1-4; D is unresolved. The CDR3 is 14 residues long. With 5 bases removed from V and 7 bases from J, the gap between germline ends came to 14 bases. Germline CDR1 is SGHTA and CDR2 is FQGNSA. CDR3 sequence reads: CASSPRRDGEKLFF. The CDR3 DNA reads as TGTGCCAGCAGCCCGCGGAGGGATGGTGAAAAACTGTTTTTT.

Concerning this clone itself: Other DNA sequences in the same sample also yield this CDR3. The chain couples TRBV9 to TRBJ2-3, with no clear D. V shed 0 bases and J shed 0 bases, with 5 bases lying between them. Germline CDR1 SGDLS, CDR2 YYNGEE. There are 14 residues in the CDR3. The CDR3 loop reads CASSVGGSTDTQYF. The CDR3 DNA reads as TGTGCCAGCAGCGTAGGCGGAAGCACAGATACGCAGTATTTT.